This T cell receptor (beta chain) originates from a study of OX40 agonist ivuxolimab in advanced cancers. Regarding the study in general: Ivuxolimab, which targeted the costimulatory receptor OX40 (CD134), was an agonistic, fully human IgG2 monoclonal antibody. Intravenous ivuxolimab was administered to patients every 2 weeks at six dose levels: 0.01, 0.1, 0.3, 1.5, 3 and 10 mg/kg. Among the roughly 50 dose-escalation patients, 19 had hepatocellular carcinoma, 15 or so melanoma, 9 renal cell carcinoma and 9 head and neck cancer. In the dose-escalation cohort, around four fifths of patients were male, and the mean age was 60 years with a range of about 20 to 79. Prior anti-PD-1, anti-PD-L1 or anti-CTLA-4 therapy was permitted, and 40% to 50% of dose-escalation patients had received checkpoint inhibitors. Partial responses occurred in three dose-escalation patients, of whom one had hepatocellular carcinoma and two had cutaneous melanoma. Peripheral TCRbeta sequencing was intended to test whether TCR sequence diversity was altered and clonal T-cell expansion was caused by ivuxolimab. The paper covers the monotherapy dose-escalation part of the phase I ivuxolimab trial, which included N of about 50 patients.

CDR1 and CDR2, looked up from the germline V gene (reference sequence), are SEHNR and FQNEAQ. Taken from cysteine to phenylalanine, the CDR3 has 15 residues. Here the CDR3 DNA is all that survives: 45 bases in frame from base 1. V drops 1 base and J drops 6 bases, leaving 13 bases in between. Notes on this clone: No cognate antigen has been identified for it. Base qualities are not recorded, but no much larger clone differs from it by a single base.

The trial excluded patients who had a history of autoimmune disease or who were on systemic immunosuppression. Peripheral blood for TCR sequencing was collected from all dose cohorts at baseline, on cycle 4 day 1, and on cycle 7 day 1. The samples were drawn from a first-in-human, open-label, multicenter phase I dose-escalation trial of ivuxolimab. The trial enrolled adults with locally advanced or metastatic head and neck squamous cell, hepatocellular, melanoma or renal cell carcinoma. Before TCR sequencing, CD4+ T cells and CD8+ T cells from peripheral blood were sorted into separate populations. Genomic DNA was isolated from the sorted cells so that the TCRbeta CDR3 region could be sequenced. The immunoSEQ Assay was used for sequencing of TCRbeta CDR3 regions. TCRdb retrieved this table from immuneACCESS and kept in-frame rearrangements only. Not all clones are present; in checked studies, unresolved V genes account for under half, and no reason is known for the remainder. The sample data list 40,000 to 45,000 clones, and 86% of these were observed just once. 21% of the sample rests with the top ten.

Overall study outcomes, separate from this receptor: Low levels of normalized T-cell clonal expansion were also seen in some patients who did not respond. After ivuxolimab, CD8+ T cells had more expanded clones than CD4+ T cells on average. Which antigens the clonally expanded peripheral T cells were specific for was not determined. In the 0.1-3.0 mg/kg groups, partial responders had among the lowest normalized peripheral clonal expansion, particularly in CD8+ T cells. At doses of 0.1 to 3.0 mg/kg, clonal expansion of both CD4+ and CD8+ T cells in blood was seen between baseline and week 6.

The TCR comes from an adult with an advanced solid tumor such as melanoma, head and neck, liver or kidney cancer. The V and J genes are TRBV7-9 and TRBJ1-3; the D segment could be TRBD1, given 6 matching bases. The starting material was CD4+ or CD8+ T cells sorted from blood, obtained in a trial of the OX40 agonist ivuxolimab. The CDR3 loop reads CASSLGPGVVNTIYF. The nucleotide sequence reads TGTGCCAGCAGCTTAGGACCAGGGGTGGTAAACACCATATATTTT.